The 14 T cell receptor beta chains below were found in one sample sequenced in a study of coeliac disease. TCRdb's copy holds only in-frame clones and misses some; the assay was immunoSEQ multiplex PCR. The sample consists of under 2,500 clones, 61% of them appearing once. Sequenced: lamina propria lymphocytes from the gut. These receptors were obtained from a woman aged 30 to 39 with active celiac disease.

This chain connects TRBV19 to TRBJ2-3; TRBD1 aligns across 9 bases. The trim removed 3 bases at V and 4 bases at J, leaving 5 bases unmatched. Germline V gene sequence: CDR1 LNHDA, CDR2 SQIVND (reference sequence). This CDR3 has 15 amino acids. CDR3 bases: TGTGCCAGTAGTATGGTGGGACAGGGACCAGATACGCAGTATTTT. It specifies CASSMVGQGPDTQYF.

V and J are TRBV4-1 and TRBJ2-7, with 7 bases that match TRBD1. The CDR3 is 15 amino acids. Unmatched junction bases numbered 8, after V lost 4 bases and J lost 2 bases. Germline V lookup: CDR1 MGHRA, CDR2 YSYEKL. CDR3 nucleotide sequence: TGCGCCAGCAGCCGTGCATCCGGGACAGCCTACGAGCAGTACTTC. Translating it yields CASSRASGTAYEQYF.

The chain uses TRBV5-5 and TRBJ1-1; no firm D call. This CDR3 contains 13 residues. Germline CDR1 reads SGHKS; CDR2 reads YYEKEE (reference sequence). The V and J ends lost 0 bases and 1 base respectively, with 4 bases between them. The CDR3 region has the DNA TGTGCCAGCAGCTTGGCCCGGAACACTGAAGCTTTCTTT. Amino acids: CASSLARNTEAFF.

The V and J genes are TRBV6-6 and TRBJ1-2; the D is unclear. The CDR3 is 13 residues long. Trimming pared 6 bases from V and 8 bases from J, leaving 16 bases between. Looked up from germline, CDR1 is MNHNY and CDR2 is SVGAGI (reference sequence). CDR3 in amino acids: CASSTFTATGYTF. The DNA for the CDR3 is TGTGCCAGCAGCACCTTTACTGCTACGGGCTACACCTTC.

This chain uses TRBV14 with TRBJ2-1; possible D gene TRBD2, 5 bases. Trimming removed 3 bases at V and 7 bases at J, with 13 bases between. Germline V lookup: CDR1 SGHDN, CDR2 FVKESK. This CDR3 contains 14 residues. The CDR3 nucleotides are TGTGCCAGCAGCCACCGGTCGACGGGGAATGAGCAGTTCTTC. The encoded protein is CASSHRSTGNEQFF. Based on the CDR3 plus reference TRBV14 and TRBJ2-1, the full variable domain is EAGVTQFPSHSVIEKGQTVTLRCDPISGHDNLYWYRRVMGKEIKFLLHFVKESKQDESGMPNNRFLAERTGGTYSTLKVQPAELEDSGVYFCASSHRSTGNEQFFGPGTRLTVL.

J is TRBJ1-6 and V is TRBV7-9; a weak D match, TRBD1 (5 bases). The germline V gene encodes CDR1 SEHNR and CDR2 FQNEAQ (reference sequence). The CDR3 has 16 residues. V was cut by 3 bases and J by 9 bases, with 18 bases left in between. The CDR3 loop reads CASSLMVGQFGSPLHF. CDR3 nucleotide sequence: TGTGCCAGCAGCTTGATGGTGGGGCAGTTTGGTTCACCCCTCCACTTT.

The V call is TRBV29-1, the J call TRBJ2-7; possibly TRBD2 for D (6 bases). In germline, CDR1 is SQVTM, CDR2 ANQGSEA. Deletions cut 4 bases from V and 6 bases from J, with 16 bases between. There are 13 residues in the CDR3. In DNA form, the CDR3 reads TGCAGCGTTGGGGTGGGAACTAGCTTCGAGCAGTACTTC. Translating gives CSVGVGTSFEQYF.

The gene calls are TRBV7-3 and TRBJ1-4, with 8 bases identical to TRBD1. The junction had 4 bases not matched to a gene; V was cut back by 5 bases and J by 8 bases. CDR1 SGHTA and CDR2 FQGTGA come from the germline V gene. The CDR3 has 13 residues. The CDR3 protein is CASSRDRGEKLFF. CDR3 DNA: TGTGCCAGCAGCCGAGACAGGGGCGAAAAACTGTTTTTT.

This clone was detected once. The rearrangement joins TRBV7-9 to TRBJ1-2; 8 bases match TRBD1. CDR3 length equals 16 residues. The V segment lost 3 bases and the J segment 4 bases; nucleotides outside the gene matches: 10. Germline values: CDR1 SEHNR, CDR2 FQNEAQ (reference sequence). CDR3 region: CASSLVTGAVVYGYTF. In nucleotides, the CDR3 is TGTGCCAGCAGCTTGGTGACAGGGGCCGTCGTCTATGGCTACACCTTC.

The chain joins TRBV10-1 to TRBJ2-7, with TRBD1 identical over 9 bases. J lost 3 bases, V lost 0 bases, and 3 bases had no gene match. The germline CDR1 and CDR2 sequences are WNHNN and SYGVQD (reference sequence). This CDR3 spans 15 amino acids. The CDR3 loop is CASSESRTGDYEQYF. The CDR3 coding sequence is TGCGCCAGCAGTGAGTCGAGGACAGGGGACTACGAGCAGTACTTC.

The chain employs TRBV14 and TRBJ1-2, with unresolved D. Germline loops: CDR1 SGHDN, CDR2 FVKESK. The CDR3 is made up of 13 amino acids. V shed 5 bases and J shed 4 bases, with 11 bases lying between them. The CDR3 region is CASSTDISYGYTF. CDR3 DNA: TGTGCCAGCAGCACCGACATCTCCTATGGCTACACCTTC.

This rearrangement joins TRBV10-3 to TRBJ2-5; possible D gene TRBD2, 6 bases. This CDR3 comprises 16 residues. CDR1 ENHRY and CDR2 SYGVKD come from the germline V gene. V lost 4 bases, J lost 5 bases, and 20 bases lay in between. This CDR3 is CAISVRGQTIGETQYF. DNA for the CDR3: TGTGCCATCAGTGTGCGGGGCCAGACCATAGGGGAGACCCAGTACTTC.

In nucleotides, the CDR3 is TGTGCCAGCCGCGGGACAACTTATGGCTACACCTTC. Translating gives CASRGTTYGYTF. The V and J genes are TRBV9 and TRBJ1-2; D may be TRBD1 (6 bases). Deletions cut 7 bases from V and 5 bases from J, with 12 bases between. Germline assignment: CDR1 SGDLS and CDR2 YYNGEE. The CDR3 has 12 amino acids.

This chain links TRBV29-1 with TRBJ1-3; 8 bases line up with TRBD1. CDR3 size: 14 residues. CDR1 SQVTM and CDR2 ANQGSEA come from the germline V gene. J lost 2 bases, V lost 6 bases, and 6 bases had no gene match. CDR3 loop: CSVQGVLPGNTIYF. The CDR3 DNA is TGCAGCGTACAGGGGGTCCTGCCTGGAAACACCATATATTTT.